The next 2 T cell receptor beta chains were all read from a single sample in a study of technical replicates of blood from a handful of donors (dated by TCRdb to 2016 to 2017). The method behind the library was the immunoSEQ multiplex PCR assay. The table comes from immuneACCESS by way of TCRdb, which keeps in-frame sequences with V and J called. Part of the clones is missing from these tables; in studies checked, under half for an unresolved V gene and the rest for unknown reasons. This sample comprises about 97,000 clones, approximately 94% of them detected only once. Roughly 0.31% of the sample is taken by the ten largest. Sequenced input: T cells isolated from PBMCs. The receptors come from a human donor in good health.

V gene TRBV2 combines with J gene TRBJ2-1, with 13 bases matching TRBD2. The germline gives CDR1 SNHLY, CDR2 FYNNEI. The CDR3 length is 16 residues. The V gene end was trimmed by 3 bases and the J gene end by 7 bases; junction bases not matched to a gene: 6. The CDR3 DNA reads TGTGCCAGCAGTGACACTAGCGGGAGGGCATATAATGAGCAGTTCTTC. The encoded protein is CASSDTSGRAYNEQFF.

V is TRBV28 and J is TRBJ2-1, with 9 bases aligning to TRBD1. V was clipped by 7 bases and J by 3 bases; unmatched bases: 7. CDR1 is MDHEN and CDR2 is SYDVKM in the germline V gene. CDR3 length: 15 residues. CDR3 region: CASTLPGQGYNEQFF. The CDR3 DNA sequence: TGTGCCAGCACTCTACCGGGACAGGGCTACAATGAGCAGTTCTTC.